This TCR beta chain is drawn from a study of cytomegalovirus exposure and HLA in healthy donors. Study observations and caveats: Later analysis associated a missense DCLRE1C variant with TCR beta V- and J-gene trimming. Reportedly, fewer N-insertions than the approximately 600-donor mean appeared in an Asian-associated ancestry cluster in a later analysis.

Use of 60 Vbeta and 13 Jbeta primers characterized the PCR. Using immunoSEQ multiplex PCR, the repertoire was profiled, and TCRdb retains in-frame clones only, with some absent. The table lists 200,000 to 250,000 clones, approximately 85% of them singletons, with about 2.6% in the top ten. Of note for this clone: The antigen is undetermined.

Deletions cut 4 bases from V and 2 bases from J, with 15 bases between. Germline-derived CDR1 and CDR2 are MNHEY and SVGAGI. The CDR3 runs to 16 residues. The sample consisted of PBMCs. J is TRBJ1-3 and V is TRBV6-5, with a possible D match to TRBD1 (6 bases). This TCR derives from a woman aged 40 to 50 in good health and CMV-seronegative. CDR3 in DNA: TGTGCCAGCAGTTTCACAGCAACAGGGCCTGGAAACACCATATATTTT. Translating gives CASSFTATGPGNTIYF.